A selection of T cell receptor beta chains follows, all from one sample in a study of OX40 agonist ivuxolimab in advanced cancers. Here immunoSEQ multiplex PCR was the method, and the copy in TCRdb shows in-frame clones only, minus some. Among fewer than 85,000 clones, more than 90% were seen once, and the ten largest hold around 0.39%. The input for sequencing was CD4+ or CD8+ T cells sorted from blood, taken in a trial of the OX40 agonist ivuxolimab. The receptors come from an adult with an advanced solid tumor such as melanoma, head and neck, liver or kidney cancer. CDR3s include the opening cysteine and the closing phenylalanine or tryptophan. D genes are given only for firm matches. Clone sizes are given selectively: once, few, many, or a class where the clone is expanded.

TRBJ2-1 . . TRBV5-8 CASSGPTYNEQFF TGTGCCAGCAGCGGGCCAACTTACAATGAGCAGTTCTTC
TRBJ2-5 . . TRBV6-6 CASTEDAGWETQYF TGTGCCAGCACCGAGGACGCGGGGTGGGAGACCCAGTACTTC
TRBJ1-1 . . TRBV20-1 CSAPDRIQAFF TGCAGTGCTCCTGACAGGATCCAAGCTTTCTTT
TRBJ2-5 . . TRBV7-6 CASSLGLGPPETQYF TGTGCCAGCAGCTTAGGTTTGGGTCCCCCAGAGACCCAGTACTTC
TRBJ2-2 TRBD2 . TRBV6-4 CASSELAGVGELFF TGTGCCAGCAGTGAACTAGCGGGAGTAGGGGAGCTGTTTTTT
TRBJ1-1 . . TRBV5-1 CASSFTGLNTEAFF TGCGCCAGCAGCTTTACAGGGTTGAACACTGAAGCTTTCTTT
TRBJ1-1 . . TRBV10-1 CASSGTVNTEAFF TGCGCCAGCAGTGGGACGGTGAACACTGAAGCTTTCTTT
TRBJ1-1 . . TRBV6-5 CASSYSRGRTEAFF TGTGCCAGCAGTTACTCGAGGGGACGGACTGAAGCTTTCTTT
TRBJ2-1 TRBD2 . TRBV7-9 CASRLGLAGGYNEQFF TGTGCCAGCAGATTGGGACTAGCGGGAGGTTACAATGAGCAGTTCTTC
TRBJ2-5 . . TRBV11-1 CASSRARFEETQYF TGTGCCAGCAGCCGCGCCCGTTTTGAAGAGACCCAGTACTTC
TRBJ2-2 . once TRBV9 CASSPSVNTGELFF TGTGCCAGCAGCCCCTCGGTTAACACCGGGGAGCTGTTTTTT
TRBJ2-5 . . TRBV28 CASRPTPEETQYF TGTGCCAGCAGACCTACCCCCGAAGAGACCCAGTACTTC
TRBJ2-2 TRBD1 once TRBV9 CASSVNQGQGTGELFF TGTGCCAGCAGCGTAAACCAGGGACAGGGCACCGGGGAGCTGTTTTTT
TRBJ1-6 TRBD1 . TRBV27 CASNATPGTGIDSPLHF TGTGCCAGCAATGCAACACCCGGGACAGGGATCGATTCACCCCTCCACTTT
TRBJ2-5 TRBD1 . TRBV30 CAWSLGQGETQYF TGTGCCTGGAGTTTAGGACAGGGGGAGACCCAGTACTTC
TRBJ1-2 TRBD1 . TRBV2 CASSVTPGGGYTF TGTGCCAGCAGTGTCACCCCAGGGGGCGGCTACACCTTC
TRBJ1-5 . . TRBV30 CAWSEMGRNQPQHF TGTGCCTGGAGTGAGATGGGTCGGAATCAGCCCCAGCATTTT
TRBJ2-1 TRBD2 . TRBV6-4 CASSALSGSSYNEQFF TGTGCCAGCAGTGCCCTTAGCGGGAGCTCCTACAATGAGCAGTTCTTC
TRBJ1-2 . . TRBV6-6 CASSVEGVGYTF TGTGCCAGCAGTGTAGAAGGGGTCGGCTACACCTTC
TRBJ1-1 . . TRBV5-1 CASSLGSLNTEAFF TGCGCCAGCAGCTTGGGCAGCTTGAACACTGAAGCTTTCTTT
TRBJ2-2 TRBD2 once TRBV2 CASSLAGAGYGELFF TGTGCCAGCAGTCTAGCGGGGGCGGGGTACGGGGAGCTGTTTTTT
TRBJ2-7 . few TRBV27 CASGLGTSYEQYF TGTGCCAGCGGCTTAGGAACCTCCTACGAGCAGTACTTC
TRBJ2-7 TRBD2 . TRBV7-2 CASSAPGTSGRFNEQYF TGTGCCAGCAGCGCCCCCGGGACTAGCGGGAGGTTTAACGAGCAGTACTTC
TRBJ2-5 TRBD2 . TRBV19 CASSVLQAGGQETQYF TGTGCCAGTAGTGTTCTACAAGCGGGAGGACAAGAGACCCAGTACTTC
TRBJ2-7 . . TRBV7-2 CASSPGLGEQYF TGTGCCAGCAGCCCAGGCTTGGGCGAGCAGTACTTC
TRBJ2-1 . . TRBV7-2 CASSFTYNEQFF TGTGCCAGCAGCTTTACCTACAATGAGCAGTTCTTC
TRBJ1-2 . . TRBV29-1 CSGGGGDYGYTF TGCAGCGGGGGAGGGGGAGACTATGGCTACACCTTC
TRBJ2-1 TRBD2 . TRBV19 CASSRGLATIYNEQFF TGTGCCAGTAGTCGAGGACTAGCGACTATCTACAATGAGCAGTTCTTC
TRBJ2-2 . . TRBV19 CASRAGLGTGELFF TGTGCCAGTAGGGCTGGGTTGGGCACCGGGGAGCTGTTTTTT
TRBJ1-1 . . TRBV30 CAWSVGVADTEAFF TGTGCCTGGAGTGTAGGGGTGGCGGACACTGAAGCTTTCTTT
TRBJ2-3 . . TRBV10-3 CAISESLRGSTDTQYF TGTGCCATCAGTGAGTCTTTGCGGGGAAGCACAGATACGCAGTATTTT
TRBJ2-3 . . TRBV29-1 CSQGSTDTQYF TGCAGCCAAGGCAGCACAGATACGCAGTATTTT
TRBJ2-2 . . TRBV6-1 CASSGFGGKGTGELFF TGTGCCAGCAGTGGGTTCGGGGGAAAGGGCACCGGGGAGCTGTTTTTT
TRBJ1-2 TRBD1 few TRBV7-7 CASSPTRETGGENYGYTF TGTGCCAGCAGCCCCACCCGGGAGACAGGGGGCGAGAACTATGGCTACACCTTC
TRBJ1-3 . . TRBV10-3 CAISEGGNTIYF TGTGCCATCAGTGAGGGCGGAAACACCATATATTTT
TRBJ2-3 . . TRBV19 CASSIALTASAHTDTQYF TGTGCCAGTAGTATAGCATTGACGGCTAGCGCCCACACAGATACGCAGTATTTT
TRBJ2-3 . . TRBV9 CASSPSADTQYF TGTGCCAGCAGCCCTAGTGCGGATACGCAGTATTTT
TRBJ1-2 TRBD1 . TRBV7-2 CASSTGGAPPYNYGYTF TGTGCCAGCAGCACAGGGGGGGCACCCCCATATAACTATGGCTACACCTTC
TRBJ1-5 . . TRBV21-1 CASKGRTGGLSGQPQHF TGTGCCAGCAAGGGTCGGACAGGGGGCTTATCGGGTCAGCCCCAGCATTTT
TRBJ2-7 TRBD2 few TRBV2 CASTGLAGGPRAGEQYF TGTGCCAGCACGGGCTTAGCGGGAGGGCCAAGGGCAGGCGAGCAGTACTTC
TRBJ1-1 . . TRBV29-1 CSVTFRGRVGTEAFF TGCAGCGTCACCTTCCGGGGGCGGGTTGGGACTGAAGCTTTCTTT
TRBJ2-4 . . TRBV28 CASSFAGVAKNIQYF TGTGCCAGCAGTTTTGCAGGGGTAGCCAAAAACATTCAGTACTTC
TRBJ2-1 TRBD1 . TRBV10-3 CAIRGDSDNEQFF TGTGCCATCAGGGGGGACAGCGACAATGAGCAGTTCTTC
TRBJ1-1 . . TRBV5-6 CASSLEGGGAFF TGTGCCAGCAGCTTGGAGGGCGGGGGAGCTTTCTTT
TRBJ2-2 TRBD2 . TRBV7-8 CASSFSGGSTGELFF TGTGCCAGCAGCTTCTCGGGAGGGTCCACCGGGGAGCTGTTTTTT
TRBJ1-1 . . TRBV28 CASSSWTEGAFF TGTGCCAGCAGTTCTTGGACAGAAGGGGCTTTCTTT
TRBJ1-4 TRBD1 . TRBV6-5 CASLYGQGVNEKLFF TGTGCCAGCTTATACGGCCAGGGGGTTAATGAAAAACTGTTTTTT
TRBJ2-3 TRBD2 . TRBV4-3 CASSQNPILAGGGDTQYF TGCGCCAGCAGCCAAAACCCCATACTAGCGGGGGGAGGAGATACGCAGTATTTT
TRBJ2-3 . . TRBV4-3 CASSQRGVASTDTQYF TGCGCCAGCAGCCAAAGGGGGGTAGCTAGCACAGATACGCAGTATTTT
TRBJ2-5 TRBD1 . TRBV6-5 CASIDRGGETQYF TGTGCCAGCATTGACAGGGGTGGGGAGACCCAGTACTTC
TRBJ2-7 . . TRBV11-3 CASSLGRPGEQYF TGTGCCAGCAGCTTAGGGCGGCCGGGGGAGCAGTACTTC
TRBJ2-7 . . TRBV10-1 CASSEEGFYEQYF TGCGCCAGCAGTGAGGAGGGTTTCTACGAGCAGTACTTC
TRBJ2-7 . . TRBV4-3 CASSQGLGLSYEQYF TGCGCCAGCAGCCAAGGACTCGGGCTCTCCTACGAGCAGTACTTC
TRBJ1-1 . . TRBV5-4 CASSRRGGSNTEAFF TGTGCCAGCAGCAGAAGGGGAGGTTCGAACACTGAAGCTTTCTTT
TRBJ2-3 TRBD1 . TRBV7-7 CASSPFRQGSTDTQYF TGTGCCAGCAGCCCCTTCAGACAGGGCAGCACAGATACGCAGTATTTT
TRBJ1-2 . . TRBV6-1 CASSENSYGYTF TGTGCCAGCAGTGAAAACAGCTATGGCTACACCTTC
TRBJ1-2 . . TRBV2 CASSEVGTPPYTF TGTGCCAGCAGTGAAGTGGGGACGCCCCCTTACACCTTC
TRBJ2-6 TRBD2 . TRBV9 CASSVEAGGLGSGANVLTF TGTGCCAGCAGCGTAGAAGCGGGAGGTTTAGGATCTGGGGCCAACGTCCTGACTTTC
TRBJ2-5 . . TRBV14 CASSQVRETQYF TGTGCCAGCAGCCAAGTGCGAGAGACCCAGTACTTC
TRBJ1-5 . . TRBV29-1 CSVEGGQPNQPQHF TGCAGCGTTGAAGGTGGTCAGCCTAATCAGCCCCAGCATTTT